This TCR beta chain was captured in a study of T-cell reconstitution after alpha-beta-depleted transplantation in children. Concerning this clonotype: The antigen is not known.

Study-wide results and caveats: By about two months after transplant, alpha-beta T cells reportedly arose from several hundred graft clones that had expanded. By one year post-transplant, T-cell counts and diversity largely arose from T cells that were newly produced.

Unique molecular identifiers were built into the TCRbeta library. Using its own MiXCR run on the PCR reads, TCRdb lists one record per CDR3 protein. The table lists some 200,000 distinct CDR3 sequences, approximately 8% of them singletons. V was trimmed by 3 bases and J by 4 bases, leaving 13 bases between them. CDR1 and CDR2 from the germline V gene are SGDLS and YYNGEE. The CDR3 has 14 residues. The J gene is TRBJ1-2, the V gene TRBV9; possible D gene TRBD1, 5 bases. The source material was PBMCs, mostly from graft donor cells, sampled 360 days after TCRalphabeta/CD19-depleted stem cell transplant. This clonotype originated in a male patient between 2 and 10 years old who had a stem cell transplant for acute myeloid leukemia, so the T cells may come from the graft donor. DNA of the CDR3: TGTGCCAGCAGCGCTAGGGCCGGGACCTATGGCTACACCTTC. It encodes CASSARAGTYGYTF.